The rows below give T cell receptor beta chains drawn from one sample of a study of T cells in Graves' hyperthyroidism and ophthalmopathy. TCRdb used MiXCR to reprocess the multiplex PCR reads, holding one entry per CDR3 protein. The repertoire holds roughly 380,000 distinct CDR3 sequences, over 15% seen once, with 15% in the top ten. The sample taken for sequencing was blood. Every receptor here comes from a woman in her thirties or forties with Graves' ophthalmopathy. The conserved cysteine and the conserved F or W are not part of the CDR3 here. Clone size is not always given. Where it is, it says once, few, many or a class for expanded clones.

j_call,v_call,clone_size,cdr3_aa
TRBJ2-7,TRBV7-6,many,ASSPAGGYEQY
TRBJ1-2,TRBV6-5,-,ASSYIGQAGYT
TRBJ1-5,TRBV27,-,ASSFGRVNQPQH
TRBJ2-3,TRBV7-8,many,ASSEPDTQY
TRBJ2-7,TRBV6-2/TRBV6-3,many,ASSYSGTSGRLNEQY
TRBJ2-5,TRBV11-2,many,ASSSARGREETQY
TRBJ2-7,TRBV20-1,-,SARDAGGDAYEQY
TRBJ2-7,TRBV24-1,-,ATSVRGSYEQY
TRBJ2-7,TRBV4-1,-,ASSQDPAGGGSYEQY
TRBJ2-7,TRBV27,many,ASRPGQVYEQY
TRBJ1-2,TRBV6-1,many,ASSLRREANYGYT
TRBJ2-7,TRBV6-2/TRBV6-3,many,ASSYGETYEQY
TRBJ1-5,TRBV25-1,many,ASSDHGTPGNQPQH
TRBJ1-6,TRBV5-1,few,ASSRDSSYNSPLH
TRBJ1-5,TRBV12-3/TRBV12-4,many,ASSLSSGQPQH
TRBJ2-7,TRBV6-5,many,ASSYLGRPYEQY
TRBJ1-2,TRBV11-2,-,ASSLDRGLLYGYT
TRBJ2-7,TRBV7-8,many,ASSSRRVTSFHEQY
TRBJ2-5,TRBV27,many,ASSHWDSQETQY
TRBJ1-2,TRBV30,many,AWSAQVANYGYT
TRBJ1-5,TRBV10-3,many,AISNQGSEPQH
TRBJ2-2,TRBV11-2,many,ASSLGTGTKNTGELF
TRBJ2-7,TRBV29-1,many,SVEVRDPGTPFRYEQY
TRBJ1-5,TRBV5-1,many,ASSLEGGDQPQH